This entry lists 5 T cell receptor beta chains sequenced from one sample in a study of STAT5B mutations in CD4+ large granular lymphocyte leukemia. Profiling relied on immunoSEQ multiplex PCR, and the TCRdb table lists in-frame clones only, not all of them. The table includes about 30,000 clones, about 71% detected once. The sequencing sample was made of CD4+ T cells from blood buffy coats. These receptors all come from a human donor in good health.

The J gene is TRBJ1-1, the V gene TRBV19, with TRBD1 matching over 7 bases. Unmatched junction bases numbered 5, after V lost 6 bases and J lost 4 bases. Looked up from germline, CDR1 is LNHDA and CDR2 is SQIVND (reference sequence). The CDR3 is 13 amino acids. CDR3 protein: CASRRDRITEAFF. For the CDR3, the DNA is TGTGCCAGTAGGAGGGACAGAATCACTGAAGCTTTCTTT.

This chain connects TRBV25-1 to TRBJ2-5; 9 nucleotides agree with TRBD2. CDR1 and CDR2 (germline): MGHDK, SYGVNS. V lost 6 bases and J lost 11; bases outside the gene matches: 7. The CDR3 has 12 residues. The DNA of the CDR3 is TGTGCCAGCAGAGCGGGGGGCGAACCGCAGTACTTC. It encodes CASRAGGEPQYF.

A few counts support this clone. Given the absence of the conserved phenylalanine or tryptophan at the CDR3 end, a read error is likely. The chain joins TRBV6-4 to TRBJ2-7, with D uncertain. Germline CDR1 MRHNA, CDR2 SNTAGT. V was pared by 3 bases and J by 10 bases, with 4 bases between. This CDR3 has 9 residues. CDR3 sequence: CASSEPQYI. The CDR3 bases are TGTGCCAGCAGTGAGCCCCAGTACATC.

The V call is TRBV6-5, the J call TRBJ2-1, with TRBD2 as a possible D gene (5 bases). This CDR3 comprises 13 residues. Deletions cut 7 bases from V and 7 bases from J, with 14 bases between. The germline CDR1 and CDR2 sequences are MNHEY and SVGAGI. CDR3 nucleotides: TGTGCCAGCACCCCGGGATCGTTGAATGAGCAGTTCTTC. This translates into CASTPGSLNEQFF.

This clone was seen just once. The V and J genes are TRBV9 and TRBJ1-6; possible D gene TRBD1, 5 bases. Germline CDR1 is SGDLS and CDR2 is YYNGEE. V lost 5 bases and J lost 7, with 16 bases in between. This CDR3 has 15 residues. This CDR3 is CASRPGAQFNSPLHF. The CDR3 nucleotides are TGTGCCAGCAGACCCGGGGCCCAATTCAATTCACCCCTCCACTTT.